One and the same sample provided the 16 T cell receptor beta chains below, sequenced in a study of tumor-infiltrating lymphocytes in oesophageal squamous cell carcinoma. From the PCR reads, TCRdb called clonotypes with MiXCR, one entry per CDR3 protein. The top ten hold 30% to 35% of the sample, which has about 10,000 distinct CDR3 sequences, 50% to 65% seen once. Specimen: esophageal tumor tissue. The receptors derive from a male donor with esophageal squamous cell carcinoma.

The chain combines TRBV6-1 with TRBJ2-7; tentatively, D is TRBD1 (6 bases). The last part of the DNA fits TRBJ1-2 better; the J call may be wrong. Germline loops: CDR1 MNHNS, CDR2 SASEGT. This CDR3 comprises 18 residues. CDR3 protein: CASSERITRPGGLYGYTF. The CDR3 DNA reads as TGTGCCAGCAGTGAACGCATAACCCGACCGGGGGGCCTCTATGGCTACACCTTC.

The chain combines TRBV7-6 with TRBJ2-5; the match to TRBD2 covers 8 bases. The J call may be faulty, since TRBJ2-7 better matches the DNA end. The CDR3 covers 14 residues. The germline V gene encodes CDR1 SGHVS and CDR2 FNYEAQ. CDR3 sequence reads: CASSTGGGPYEQYF. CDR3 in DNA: TGTGCCAGCAGCACGGGGGGGGGACCCTACGAGCAGTACTTC.

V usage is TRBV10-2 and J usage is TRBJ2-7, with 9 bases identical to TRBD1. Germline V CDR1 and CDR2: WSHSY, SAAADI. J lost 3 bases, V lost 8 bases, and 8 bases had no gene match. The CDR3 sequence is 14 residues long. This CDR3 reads CASLRDRVDYEQYF. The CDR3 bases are TGCGCCAGCCTCCGGGACAGGGTCGACTACGAGCAGTACTTC.

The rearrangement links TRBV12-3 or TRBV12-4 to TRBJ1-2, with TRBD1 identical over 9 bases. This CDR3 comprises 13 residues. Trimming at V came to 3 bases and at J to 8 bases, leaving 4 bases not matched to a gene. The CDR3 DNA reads TGTGCCAGCAGTTTGGAGGACAGGGGCGGCTACACCTTC. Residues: CASSLEDRGGYTF.

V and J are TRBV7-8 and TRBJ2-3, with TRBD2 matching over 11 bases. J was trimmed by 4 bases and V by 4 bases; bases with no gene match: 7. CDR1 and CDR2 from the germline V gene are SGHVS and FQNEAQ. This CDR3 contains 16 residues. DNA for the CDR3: TGTGCCAGCAGCTCCAAAACTAGCGGGGGACCAGATACGCAGTATTTT. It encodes CASSSKTSGGPDTQYF.

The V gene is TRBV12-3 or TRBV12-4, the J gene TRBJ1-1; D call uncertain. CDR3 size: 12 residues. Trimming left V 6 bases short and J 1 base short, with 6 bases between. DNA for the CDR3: TGTGCCAGCAGCCGTAGGAACACTGAAGCTTTCTTT. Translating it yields CASSRRNTEAFF.

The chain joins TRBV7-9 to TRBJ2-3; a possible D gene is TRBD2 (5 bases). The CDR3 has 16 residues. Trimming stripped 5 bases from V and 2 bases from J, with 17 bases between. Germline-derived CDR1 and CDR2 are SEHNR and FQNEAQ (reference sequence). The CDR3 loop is CASSPDSSGYTDTQYF. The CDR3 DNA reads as TGTGCCAGCAGCCCAGACTCCAGCGGTTACACAGATACGCAGTATTTT. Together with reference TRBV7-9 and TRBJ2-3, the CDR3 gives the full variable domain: DTGVSQNPRHKITKRGQNVTFRCDPISEHNRLYWYRQTLGQGPEFLTYFQNEAQLEKSRLLSDRFSAERPKGSFSTLEIQRTEQGDSAMYLCASSPDSSGYTDTQYFGPGTRLTVL.

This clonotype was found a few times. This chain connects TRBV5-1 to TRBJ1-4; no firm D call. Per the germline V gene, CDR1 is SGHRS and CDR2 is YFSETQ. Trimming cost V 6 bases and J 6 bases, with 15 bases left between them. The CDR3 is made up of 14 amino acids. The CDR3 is CASTGTGPHEKLFF. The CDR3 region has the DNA TGCGCCAGCACTGGAACGGGTCCCCATGAAAAACTGTTTTTT.

The CDR3 bases are TGTGCCAGCAGTTTAGTCGGTACAGGGAGGGGTGGCTACACCTTC. This sequence encodes CASSLVGTGRGGYTF. The chain combines TRBV27 with TRBJ1-2, with D tentatively TRBD1 (6 bases). The CDR3 length is 15 residues. Per the germline V gene, CDR1 is MNHEY and CDR2 is SMNVEV (reference sequence). The V and J ends lost 2 bases and 7 bases respectively, with 17 bases between them.

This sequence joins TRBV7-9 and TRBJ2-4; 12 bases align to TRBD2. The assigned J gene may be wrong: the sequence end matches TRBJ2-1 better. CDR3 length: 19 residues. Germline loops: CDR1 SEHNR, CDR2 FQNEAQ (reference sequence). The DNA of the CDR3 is TGTGCCAGCGGCCAGAGGACTAGCGGGGACTACTCCTCCTACAATGAGCAGTTCTTC. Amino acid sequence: CASGQRTSGDYSSYNEQFF.

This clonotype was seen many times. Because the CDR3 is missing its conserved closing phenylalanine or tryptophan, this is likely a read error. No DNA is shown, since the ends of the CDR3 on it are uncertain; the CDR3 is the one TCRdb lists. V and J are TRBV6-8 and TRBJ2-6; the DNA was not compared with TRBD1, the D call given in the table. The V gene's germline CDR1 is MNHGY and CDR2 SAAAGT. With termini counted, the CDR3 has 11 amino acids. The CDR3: CWGNGIRDQDM.

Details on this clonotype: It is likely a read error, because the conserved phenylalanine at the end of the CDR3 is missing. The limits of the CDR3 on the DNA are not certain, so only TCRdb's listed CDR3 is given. CDR3 region: CASSLLREGYEQYFGN. The rearrangement joins TRBV7-2 to TRBJ2-5; the tabulated D call, TRBD2, remains unverified against the DNA. Germline CDR1 reads SGHTA; CDR2 reads FQGNSA. Termini included, the CDR3 measures 16 amino acids.

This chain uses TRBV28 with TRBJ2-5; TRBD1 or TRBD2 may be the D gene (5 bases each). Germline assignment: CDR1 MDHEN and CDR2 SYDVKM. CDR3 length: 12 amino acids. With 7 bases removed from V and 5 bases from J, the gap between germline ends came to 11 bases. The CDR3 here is CASKGSAETQYF. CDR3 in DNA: TGTGCCAGCAAGGGGAGCGCGGAGACCCAGTACTTC.

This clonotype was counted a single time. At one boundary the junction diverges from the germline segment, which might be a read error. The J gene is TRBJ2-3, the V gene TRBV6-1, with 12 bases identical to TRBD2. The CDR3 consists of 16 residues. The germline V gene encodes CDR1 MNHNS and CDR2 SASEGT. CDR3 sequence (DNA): TGTGCCGGCAGTCACGGACTAGCGGGATACACAGATACGCAGTATTTT. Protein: CAGSHGLAGYTDTQYF.

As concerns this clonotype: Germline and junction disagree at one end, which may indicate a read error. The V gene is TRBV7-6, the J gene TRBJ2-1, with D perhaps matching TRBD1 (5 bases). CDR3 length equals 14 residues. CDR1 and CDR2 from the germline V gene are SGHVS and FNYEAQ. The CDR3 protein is CASSLDPQVSPLHF. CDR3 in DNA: TGTGCCAGCAGCTTAGACCCACAGGTTTCACCCCTCCACTTC.

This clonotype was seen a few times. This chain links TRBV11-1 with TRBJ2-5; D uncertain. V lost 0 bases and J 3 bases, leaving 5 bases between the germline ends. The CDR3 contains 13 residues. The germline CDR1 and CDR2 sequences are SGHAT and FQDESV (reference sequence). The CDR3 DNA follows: TGTGCCAGCAGCTTAGCTAGAAAAGAGACCCAGTACTTC. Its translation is CASSLARKETQYF.